This T cell receptor (beta chain) comes out of a study of OX40 agonist ivuxolimab in advanced cancers. About the research overall: The drug used for patients, ivuxolimab, was an agonistic anti-OX40 (CD134) antibody.

Excluded were patients having autoimmune disease history or systemic immunosuppression. Germline V CDR1 and CDR2: LGHNA, YSLEER. With V trimmed by 4 bases and J by 5 bases, 14 bases remained unmatched. The CDR3 covers 18 residues. Generated by immunoSEQ multiplex PCR, the TCRdb table keeps only in-frame clones and is missing some. The table includes approximately 60,000 clones, approximately 80% detected once. General study findings and limits: CD8+ T cells averaged more expanded clones than CD4+.

As to this clone: Antigen unknown.

Sequencing was performed on CD4+ or CD8+ T cells sorted from blood, taken in a trial of the OX40 agonist ivuxolimab. The clonotype was recovered from an adult with an advanced solid tumor such as melanoma, head and neck, liver or kidney cancer. V is TRBV4-3 and J is TRBJ2-3; 11 bases line up with TRBD2. The CDR3 nucleotides read TGCGCCAGCAGCCTTGACCCCCTTAGCGGGGGGGCCGAAGATACGCAGTATTTT. Translation gives CASSLDPLSGGAEDTQYF.